Listed below are T cell receptor beta chains from one sample, sequenced in a study of blood T cell repertoires in COVID-19. Sequenced by immunoSEQ multiplex PCR; TCRdb stores in-frame clones only, minus some. This sample has some 290,000 clones, with roughly 86% found just once. Material for sequencing was PBMCs or T cells enriched from blood (not recorded which). The receptors were sampled from a woman younger than 45 who had recovered from COVID-19. The CDR3 runs from the conserved cysteine through the conserved F or W. D genes are given only for firm matches. Rows may omit the clone size; those that give it use once, few, many or a size class.

V: TRBV5-8; J: TRBJ2-7; size: .; D: .; CDR3: CASIGRSRAYEQYF; DNA: TGTGCCAGCATCGGTAGGAGCAGAGCCTACGAGCAGTACTTC
V: TRBV3-1/TRBV3-2; J: TRBJ2-7; size: .; D: TRBD1; CDR3: CASSQRDRGPSYEQYF; DNA: TGTGCCAGCAGCCAACGTGACAGGGGGCCCTCCTACGAGCAGTACTTC
V: TRBV7-2; J: TRBJ1-3; size: .; D: TRBD1; CDR3: CASSTSGGGNTIYF; DNA: TGTGCCAGTTCTACCTCAGGGGGTGGGAACACCATATATTTT
V: TRBV4-3; J: TRBJ2-1; size: .; D: TRBD2; CDR3: CASSQGLRLAAYNEQFF; DNA: TGCGCCAGCAGCCAAGGTCTAAGACTAGCGGCATACAATGAGCAGTTCTTC
V: TRBV4-1; J: TRBJ2-2; size: .; D: .; CDR3: CASSQSNRELFF; DNA: TGCGCCAGCAGCCAGTCGAACAGGGAGCTGTTTTTT
V: TRBV7-2; J: TRBJ2-3; size: .; D: TRBD2; CDR3: CASSFVLAGGTDTQYF; DNA: TGTGCCAGCAGCTTCGTTCTAGCGGGCGGCACAGATACGCAGTATTTT
V: TRBV3-1/TRBV3-2; J: TRBJ1-2; size: .; D: .; CDR3: CASSLGRSGGYTF; DNA: TGTGCCAGCAGCCTCGGGAGGTCGGGCGGCTACACCTTC
V: TRBV6-1; J: TRBJ1-1; size: .; D: .; CDR3: CASSEVRDWGSEAFF; DNA: TGTGCCAGCAGTGAAGTTCGGGATTGGGGATCTGAAGCTTTCTTT
V: TRBV6-5; J: TRBJ2-1; size: .; D: TRBD2; CDR3: CASSSGTNPLGEQFF; DNA: TGTGCCAGCAGTTCTGGGACTAATCCCCTGGGTGAGCAGTTCTTC
V: TRBV5-8; J: TRBJ1-2; size: .; D: .; CDR3: CASSPWDSGSTF; DNA: TGTGCCAGCAGCCCCTGGGACTCCGGGAGCACCTTC
V: TRBV3-1/TRBV3-2; J: TRBJ2-1; size: .; D: .; CDR3: CASSPEVSGPTFF; DNA: TGTGCCAGCAGCCCCGAGGTGAGCGGGCCTACTTTCTTC
V: TRBV7-2; J: TRBJ2-7; size: once; D: .; CDR3: CASSPIGTLEQYF; DNA: TGTGCCAGCAGCCCAATTGGGACTCTCGAGCAGTACTTC
V: TRBV5-5; J: TRBJ2-5; size: .; D: .; CDR3: CASSFLLALGGETQYF; DNA: TGTGCCAGCAGCTTTCTCTTAGCGTTGGGTGGAGAGACCCAGTACTTC
V: TRBV9; J: TRBJ2-5; size: .; D: .; CDR3: CASSAGGVQETQYF; DNA: TGTGCCAGCAGCGCCGGAGGAGTACAAGAGACCCAGTACTTC
V: TRBV2; J: TRBJ2-3; size: .; D: TRBD2; CDR3: CASRGTSGRAPTDTQYF; DNA: TGTGCCAGCAGGGGGACTAGCGGGAGGGCCCCCACAGATACGCAGTATTTT
V: TRBV12-5; J: TRBJ2-3; size: once; D: .; CDR3: CASGFYPLGGTQYF; DNA: TGTGCTAGTGGTTTTTATCCTCTTGGGGGCACGCAGTATTTT
V: TRBV7-8; J: TRBJ1-1; size: .; D: .; CDR3: CASSLASGSPEAFF; DNA: TGTGCCAGCAGCTTAGCGTCGGGAAGTCCTGAAGCTTTCTTT
V: TRBV14; J: TRBJ1-4; size: .; D: .; CDR3: CASSRDGAGEKLFF; DNA: TGTGCCAGCAGCCGAGATGGGGCTGGTGAAAAACTGTTTTTT
V: TRBV28; J: TRBJ1-5; size: .; D: TRBD1; CDR3: CGTRQGINQPQHF; DNA: TGTGGAACTAGACAGGGGATAAATCAGCCCCAGCATTTT
V: TRBV10-3; J: TRBJ2-7; size: .; D: .; CDR3: CAIKVGVTYEQYF; DNA: TGTGCCATCAAAGTGGGAGTTACCTACGAGCAGTACTTC
V: TRBV4-1; J: TRBJ2-3; size: .; D: .; CDR3: CASSQAERPLDTQYF; DNA: TGCGCCAGCAGCCAAGCCGAGCGTCCCCTAGATACGCAGTATTTT
V: TRBV19; J: TRBJ2-1; size: .; D: .; CDR3: CASSTRQNEQFF; DNA: TGTGCCAGTAGTACCCGCCAGAATGAGCAGTTCTTC
V: TRBV30; J: TRBJ1-6; size: .; D: .; CDR3: CAGLGQPGNSPLHF; DNA: TGTGCGGGGTTAGGACAGCCAGGGAATTCACCCCTCCACTTT
V: TRBV19; J: TRBJ2-6; size: .; D: TRBD1; CDR3: CASTDRDRGWAGANVLTF; DNA: TGTGCCAGTACCGATAGGGACAGGGGGTGGGCTGGGGCCAACGTCCTGACTTTC
V: TRBV5-5; J: TRBJ1-6; size: .; D: .; CDR3: CASSGHLNSPLHF; DNA: TGTGCCAGCAGCGGACACCTTAATTCACCCCTCCACTTT
V: TRBV4-1; J: TRBJ2-3; size: .; D: TRBD2; CDR3: CASSQVDLAGTPGVDTQYF; DNA: TGCGCCAGCAGCCAAGTTGATCTAGCGGGAACACCGGGGGTAGATACGCAGTATTTT
V: TRBV11-2; J: TRBJ1-1; size: .; D: TRBD1; CDR3: CASSLGDRLEVGTEAFF; DNA: TGTGCCAGCAGCTTAGGGGACAGGCTGGAGGTGGGCACTGAAGCTTTCTTT
V: TRBV5-5; J: TRBJ1-3; size: .; D: .; CDR3: CASSTDRFVLSGNTIYF; DNA: TGTGCCAGCAGCACGGACAGATTCGTACTCTCTGGAAACACCATATATTTT
V: TRBV19; J: TRBJ1-1; size: .; D: TRBD1; CDR3: CASSIGRQGTEAFF; DNA: TGTGCCAGTAGTATCGGCAGACAGGGGACTGAAGCTTTCTTT
V: TRBV4-1; J: TRBJ1-2; size: .; D: .; CDR3: CASSQDPGAYNYGYTF; DNA: TGCGCCAGCAGCCAAGACCCAGGGGCGTACAACTATGGCTACACCTTC
V: TRBV11-2; J: TRBJ2-7; size: once; D: .; CDR3: CASSPSLRAAYEQYF; DNA: TGTGCCAGCAGCCCGAGTCTGCGGGCAGCCTACGAGCAGTACTTC
V: TRBV25-1; J: TRBJ2-5; size: once; D: .; CDR3: CASSGRQFQETQYF; DNA: TGTGCCAGCAGTGGGAGACAGTTCCAAGAGACCCAGTACTTC
V: TRBV5-6; J: TRBJ1-1; size: .; D: TRBD1; CDR3: CASSYRQGTSEAFF; DNA: TGTGCCAGCAGCTACCGACAGGGTACTTCTGAAGCTTTCTTT
V: TRBV11-2; J: TRBJ2-1; size: few; D: .; CDR3: CAAGLAPRREQFF; DNA: TGTGCCGCGGGGCTAGCTCCCCGGCGTGAGCAGTTCTTC
V: TRBV2; J: TRBJ1-1; size: .; D: TRBD1; CDR3: CASSEEGAGDTEAFF; DNA: TGTGCCAGCAGTGAAGAGGGGGCGGGCGACACTGAAGCTTTCTTT
V: TRBV27; J: TRBJ2-3; size: .; D: TRBD1; CDR3: CASRNWGQSTDTQYF; DNA: TGTGCCAGCAGAAACTGGGGACAGAGCACAGATACGCAGTATTTT
V: TRBV19; J: TRBJ1-1; size: once; D: .; CDR3: CASSIRGTTEAFF; DNA: TGTGCCAGTAGTATTCGGGGGACCACTGAAGCTTTCTTT
V: TRBV12-3/TRBV12-4; J: TRBJ1-2; size: .; D: .; CDR3: CASSSRGVRGYTF; DNA: TGTGCCAGCAGTTCTCGGGGGGTGCGAGGCTACACCTTC
V: TRBV28; J: TRBJ2-7; size: .; D: TRBD2; CDR3: CASSRSGPTNYEQYF; DNA: TGTGCCAGCAGCCGTAGCGGGCCGACCAACTACGAGCAGTACTTC
V: TRBV19; J: TRBJ2-7; size: .; D: TRBD2; CDR3: CASSMVGAIAGVTYEQYF; DNA: TGTGCCAGTAGTATGGTTGGGGCGATAGCGGGGGTCACCTACGAGCAGTACTTC
V: TRBV13; J: TRBJ2-7; size: .; D: .; CDR3: CASSLGGPKGYEQYF; DNA: TGTGCCAGCAGCTTAGGGGGGCCTAAGGGCTACGAGCAGTACTTC
V: TRBV20-1; J: TRBJ1-2; size: .; D: .; CDR3: CSASPRGGYTF; DNA: TGCAGTGCTAGCCCCAGGGGAGGCTACACCTTC
V: TRBV18; J: TRBJ2-1; size: .; D: .; CDR3: CASSPPVGAPSSEQFF; DNA: TGTGCCAGCTCACCACCGGTTGGTGCTCCTTCGAGTGAGCAGTTCTTC
V: TRBV27; J: TRBJ2-3; size: .; D: .; CDR3: CASSSGQTLWDTQYF; DNA: TGTGCCAGCAGTTCCGGACAAACCTTATGGGATACGCAGTATTTT
V: TRBV6-6; J: TRBJ1-6; size: .; D: TRBD1; CDR3: CASSLAGQGLLDSPLHF; DNA: TGTGCCAGCAGTCTCGCCGGACAGGGATTATTGGATTCACCCCTCCACTTT
V: TRBV19; J: TRBJ1-1; size: .; D: .; CDR3: CASTDKLNTEAFF; DNA: TGTGCCAGTACGGACAAATTGAACACTGAAGCTTTCTTT
V: TRBV9; J: TRBJ2-1; size: .; D: .; CDR3: CASSVESQGPYNEQFF; DNA: TGTGCCAGCAGCGTAGAGAGTCAGGGCCCCTACAATGAGCAGTTCTTC
V: TRBV7-9; J: TRBJ1-5; size: .; D: .; CDR3: CASSSQGNQPQHF; DNA: TGTGCCAGCAGCAGTCAGGGAAATCAGCCCCAGCATTTT
V: TRBV29-1; J: TRBJ1-1; size: .; D: .; CDR3: CSVQTVTEAFF; DNA: TGCAGCGTTCAGACTGTAACTGAAGCTTTCTTT
V: TRBV7-2; J: TRBJ2-5; size: .; D: TRBD2; CDR3: CASSLVAGEGETQYF; DNA: TGTGCCAGCAGCTTAGTTGCGGGAGAGGGTGAGACCCAGTACTTC
V: TRBV3-1/TRBV3-2; J: TRBJ2-1; size: .; D: TRBD2; CDR3: CASSQVWSSGGGSSYNEQFF; DNA: TGTGCCAGCAGCCAAGTATGGTCCAGCGGGGGTGGAAGCTCCTACAATGAGCAGTTCTTC
V: TRBV27; J: TRBJ1-6; size: .; D: TRBD1; CDR3: CASSDNPTGERPHRRFSPLHF; DNA: TGTGCCAGCAGTGATAACCCGACAGGGGAAAGGCCGCACCGACGTTTTTCACCCCTCCACTTT
V: TRBV7-9; J: TRBJ1-1; size: .; D: .; CDR3: CASIRRQALTEAFF; DNA: TGTGCCAGCATCCGTAGACAGGCGCTCACTGAAGCTTTCTTT
V: TRBV11-3; J: TRBJ2-1; size: .; D: .; CDR3: CASSLRLLGFGNEQFF; DNA: TGTGCCAGCAGCTTAAGGTTATTAGGTTTCGGGAATGAGCAGTTCTTC
V: TRBV28; J: TRBJ1-5; size: .; D: .; CDR3: CASRINSGNQPQHF; DNA: TGTGCCAGCAGGATTAACAGTGGGAATCAGCCCCAGCATTTT
V: TRBV6-4; J: TRBJ2-1; size: .; D: .; CDR3: CASSDSIAAVYSSYNEQFF; DNA: TGTGCCAGCAGTGACTCTATAGCGGCCGTATACAGCTCCTACAATGAGCAGTTCTTC
V: TRBV19; J: TRBJ1-2; size: .; D: TRBD1; CDR3: CASNIGTGRYGYTF; DNA: TGTGCCAGTAATATCGGGACAGGGAGGTATGGCTACACCTTC
V: TRBV5-8; J: TRBJ2-3; size: .; D: .; CDR3: CASSLGAGGSDTQYF; DNA: TGTGCCAGCAGCCTTGGGGCAGGGGGGTCAGATACGCAGTATTTT
V: TRBV6-5; J: TRBJ1-1; size: .; D: .; CDR3: CASRETIGTEAFF; DNA: TGTGCCAGCAGGGAGACTATAGGGACTGAAGCTTTCTTT
V: TRBV19; J: TRBJ1-1; size: .; D: .; CDR3: CASRRVGDTEAFF; DNA: TGTGCCAGTAGGAGGGTCGGAGACACTGAAGCTTTCTTT